This passage covers 14 T cell receptor beta chains from one sample sequenced in a study of beta chain features in type 1 diabetes. Every isolated RNA sample was fully reverse transcribed, so sequencing captured expressed TCRB transcripts. The method was immunoSEQ multiplex PCR; TCRdb's version includes in-frame clones alone and lacks a portion of them. The table has about 320,000 clones, around 15% seen once. Sequenced: central memory CD4+ T cells from blood. The source of these receptors is a man younger than 40 in good health.

This clone was seen a few times. The chain's CDR3 is CASSQEGQSPRETQYF. CDR3 nucleotide sequence: TGTGCCAGCAGCCAAGAGGGCCAGAGCCCCCGAGAGACCCAGTACTTC. J is TRBJ2-5 and V is TRBV4-2, with D unclear. The V gene lost 0 bases and the J gene lost 4 bases, with 15 bases spanning the gap. This CDR3 region has 16 residues. CDR1 and CDR2 (germline): LGHNA, YNFKEQ.

This rearrangement joins TRBV7-2 to TRBJ2-6, with D possibly being TRBD2 (5 bases). V was shortened by 2 bases and J by 2 bases, with 7 bases between the two germline ends. CDR3 length: 15 residues. Per germline, CDR1 SGHTA and CDR2 FQGNSA. The CDR3 DNA reads as TGTGCCAGCAGCTTAATGCGGGCTGGGGCCAACGTCCTGACTTTC. As protein: CASSLMRAGANVLTF. Full variable domain (remainder filled in from reference TRBV7-2 and TRBJ2-6): GAGVSQSPSNKVTEKGKDVELRCDPISGHTALYWYRQSLGQGLEFLIYFQGNSAPDKSGLPSDRFSAERTGGSVSTLTIQRTQQEDSAVYLCASSLMRAGANVLTFGAGSRLTVL.

This clone occurred a few times. This CDR3 is also generated by other DNA sequences in the sample. The J gene is TRBJ1-2, the V gene TRBV6-6, with TRBD1 as a possible D gene (5 bases). The CDR3 is 12 residues long. The germline V and J ends were trimmed by 6 bases and 4 bases, with 9 bases remaining between them. Germline CDR1 reads MNHNY; CDR2 reads SVGAGI (reference sequence). CDR3 nucleotide sequence: TGTGCCAGCAGCCCCGGGGCCTATGGCTACACCTTC. Encoded protein: CASSPGAYGYTF.

This clone was counted a few times. The chain is built from TRBV7-9 and TRBJ2-1, with 8 bases identical to TRBD1. This CDR3 is built from 12 residues. The V and J ends lost 5 bases and 12 bases, in that order; junction bases with no gene match: 6. The germline CDR1 and CDR2 sequences are SEHNR and FQNEAQ (reference sequence). For the CDR3, the DNA is TGTGCCAGCAGCGCAACCAGGGGGCGGCAGTTCTTC. Amino acids: CASSATRGRQFF.

This clone appeared a few times. This chain links TRBV6-5 with TRBJ1-1, with D maybe TRBD1 (5 bases). Germline V lookup: CDR1 MNHEY, CDR2 SVGAGI. This CDR3 spans 15 amino acids. V dropped 0 bases and J dropped 4 bases, with 12 bases sitting between them. The CDR3 loop is CASSYSISGGTEAFF. CDR3 coding DNA: TGTGCCAGCAGTTACTCGATATCCGGGGGCACTGAAGCTTTCTTT.

This clone was detected only a few times. Since a much larger clone is just one base distant, this may be a read error. This chain joins TRBV5-4 and TRBJ1-4; no reliable D call. This CDR3 is 11 amino acids long. V lost 2 bases, J lost 4 bases, and 0 bases lay in between. Germline V gene data show CDR1 as SGHNT and CDR2 as YYREEE (reference sequence). This CDR3 is CASSFNEKLFF. DNA for the CDR3: TGTGCCAGCAGCTTTAATGAAAAACTGTTTTTT. Drawing the rest from reference TRBV5-4 and TRBJ1-4, the complete variable domain is ETGVTQSPTHLIKTRGQQVTLRCSSQSGHNTVSWYQQALGQGPQFIFQYYREEENGRGNFPPRFSGLQFPNYSSELNVNALELDDSALYLCASSFNEKLFFGSGTQLSVL.

This clone was seen a few times. V is TRBV5-4 and J is TRBJ2-1; D might be TRBD2 (5 bases). Germline V gene data show CDR1 as SGHNT and CDR2 as YYREEE (reference sequence). The CDR3 contains 13 residues. V lost 7 bases and J lost 0, with 8 bases in between. Here the CDR3 DNA reads TGTGCCAGCGGACTTGGCTCCTACAATGAGCAGTTCTTC. It encodes CASGLGSYNEQFF. Full variable domain (missing parts from reference TRBV5-4 and TRBJ2-1): ETGVTQSPTHLIKTRGQQVTLRCSSQSGHNTVSWYQQALGQGPQFIFQYYREEENGRGNFPPRFSGLQFPNYSSELNVNALELDDSALYLCASGLGSYNEQFFGPGTRLTVL.

This clone has a handful of counts. The CDR3 DNA follows: TGTGCCAGCAGCTTAGGGGGCTATGGCTACACCTTC. Translating gives CASSLGGYGYTF. The chain combines TRBV7-9 with TRBJ1-2; D is unclear. V was cut by 1 base and J by 4 bases, with 4 bases left in between. Germline loops: CDR1 SEHNR, CDR2 FQNEAQ (reference sequence). The CDR3 spans 12 residues.

The genes are TRBV18 and TRBJ1-2; D call uncertain. The V and J ends lost 2 bases and 2 bases respectively, with 12 bases between them. The CDR3 totals 15 residues. Germline lookup yields CDR1 KGHSH and CDR2 LQKENI. The CDR3 region is CASSPTQIGNYGYTF. The CDR3 coding sequence is TGTGCCAGCTCACCAACGCAGATTGGAAACTATGGCTACACCTTC.

The V and J genes are TRBV11-2 and TRBJ2-7, with a possible D match to TRBD1 (5 bases). The V gene lost 5 bases and the J gene lost 6 bases, with 8 bases spanning the gap. Germline V gene sequence: CDR1 SGHAT, CDR2 FQNNGV. The CDR3 consists of 11 residues. This CDR3 reads CASSVTAEQYF. For the CDR3, the DNA is TGTGCCAGCAGCGTGACAGCCGAGCAGTACTTC. The whole variable domain, filled in from reference TRBV11-2 and TRBJ2-7, reads EAGVAQSPRYKIIEKRQSVAFWCNPISGHATLYWYQQILGQGPKLLIQFQNNGVVDDSQLPKDRFSAERLKGVDSTLKIQPAKLEDSAVYLCASSVTAEQYFGPGTRLTVT.

The V call is TRBV29-1, the J call TRBJ2-5; TRBD1 might be the D (6 bases). This CDR3 has 13 amino acids. Germline V gene lookup returns CDR1 SQVTM and CDR2 ANQGSEA. Trimming took 2 bases from V and 5 from J, leaving 12 bases between them. The CDR3 DNA reads as TGCAGCGTTGAACCCTCAGGGGCTGAGACCCAGTACTTC. Residues: CSVEPSGAETQYF.

This sequence joins TRBV19 and TRBJ2-4; 12 bases agree with TRBD1. The CDR3 loop spans 18 amino acids. Germline V gene sequence: CDR1 LNHDA, CDR2 SQIVND (reference sequence). The trim removed 7 bases at V and 1 base at J, leaving 11 bases unmatched. CDR3 sequence: CASTPVGQGADAKNIQYF. In DNA form, the CDR3 reads TGTGCCAGTACTCCGGTGGGACAGGGGGCCGACGCCAAAAACATTCAGTACTTC.

The V and J genes are TRBV11-2 and TRBJ2-7; D might be TRBD1 (6 bases). The germline gives CDR1 SGHAT, CDR2 FQNNGV. CDR3 size: 11 residues. V lost 4 bases, J lost 11 bases, and 12 bases lay in between. CDR3 region: CASSSGDMEYF. For the CDR3, the DNA is TGTGCCAGCAGCTCCGGGGACATGGAGTACTTC.

This clone occurred a few times. The chain couples TRBV5-1 to TRBJ1-1, with D tentatively TRBD1 (6 bases). This CDR3 region has 13 residues. Between the trimmed V and J ends, which lost 0 bases and 8 bases, there was a span of 11 bases. Germline V gives CDR1 SGHRS, CDR2 YFSETQ. The CDR3 DNA reads TGCGCCAGCAGCTTGGCAGGGGTAGACGAAGCTTTCTTT. It codes for CASSLAGVDEAFF.